These T cell receptor beta chains were read from a single sample in a study of T cells in localized non-small cell lung cancer. Assay used: immunoSEQ multiplex PCR; TCRdb lists only in-frame clones, some missing. The sample consists of approximately 54,000 clones, about four fifths of them appearing once. Source: peripheral blood, taken before any cancer treatment. All receptors come from a female donor older than 55 with stage II squamous cell lung carcinoma. Each CDR3 is given without its conserved first and last residue. Each record gives: J gene, V gene, clone size, CDR3 protein. Part of the rows lack a size; the others show once, few, many or a class for expanded clones.

TRBJ2-3,TRBV28,-,ASSLAASTDTQY
TRBJ1-2,TRBV6-5,-,ASRKGQSAYGYT
TRBJ1-1,TRBV7-6,-,ASSALGGPNTEAF
TRBJ2-7,TRBV7-6,-,ASSLGQGASEQY
TRBJ2-7,TRBV7-2,-,ASSLGLADPYEQY
TRBJ2-7,TRBV7-8,once,ASSLVVGREYEQY
TRBJ2-7,TRBV6-6,-,ASSYSSRPTYEQY
TRBJ1-1,TRBV7-2,-,ASSLFGENTEAF
TRBJ1-5,TRBV10-2,medium-sized,AIKSGENQPQH
TRBJ1-6,TRBV28,once,ASTAGQTSSYNSPLH
TRBJ2-1,TRBV19,-,ASSIPRGRHNEQF
TRBJ1-3,TRBV11-2,-,ASRRASSGNTIY
TRBJ2-3,TRBV11-2,-,ASSLGQGITDTQY
TRBJ1-2,TRBV7-2,-,ASSPTGGGYT
TRBJ1-5,TRBV19,-,ASSIAGGRGQPQH
TRBJ2-3,TRBV5-1,-,ASSPGQGPYTDTQY
TRBJ2-5,TRBV5-1,-,ASSSTYQETQY
TRBJ1-1,TRBV7-3,-,ASSPSTGRGTEAF
TRBJ1-4,TRBV18,-,ASSLDRGNEKLF
TRBJ2-7,TRBV11-2,-,ASSLDGDSGEQY
TRBJ1-2,TRBV29-1,once,SVEGDGGGGYT
TRBJ1-2,TRBV6-5,-,ASSLDRARGYT
TRBJ1-4,TRBV30,-,AWSVSGNQEKLF
TRBJ2-2,TRBV4-2,-,ASSQDAVGDGTGELF
TRBJ2-2,TRBV6-1,-,ASSTDRGVTGELF
TRBJ1-2,TRBV6-1,-,ASSEDRGLNYGYT
TRBJ2-1,TRBV7-2,-,ASSLEWRAYNEQF
TRBJ2-7,TRBV5-1,few,ASSFANSGGDYEQY
TRBJ1-3,TRBV30,-,AWTAGFSSGNTIY
TRBJ2-5,TRBV14,-,ASSYRERETQY
TRBJ1-2,TRBV1,-,TSSQERGREVCYT
TRBJ2-3,TRBV5-4,-,ASSLGQATDTQY
TRBJ1-1,TRBV10-3,-,AISDITNTEAF
TRBJ1-3,TRBV29-1,-,SVETGNTIY
TRBJ2-7,TRBV7-2,-,ASSRDLLEQY
TRBJ2-3,TRBV5-1,-,ASSPRTGEDTQY
TRBJ2-7,TRBV7-8,once,ASSPMTLTGLYEQY
TRBJ1-6,TRBV7-2,-,ASSLGSGILDNSPLH
TRBJ2-7,TRBV7-9,-,ASSLPIGRTGSYEQY
TRBJ1-2,TRBV2,-,ASTSGLVGYT
TRBJ2-5,TRBV5-1,-,ASSLGQGRETQY
TRBJ2-6,TRBV9,-,ASSVVASGANVLT
TRBJ1-5,TRBV30,-,AWSVRKGLSNQPQH
TRBJ2-2,TRBV7-3,-,ASSLTLSTGELF
TRBJ1-2,TRBV5-4,once,ASSLGQGGEVYGYT
TRBJ2-7,TRBV6-6,-,ASSLTSGDTYEQY
TRBJ2-7,TRBV11-2,-,ASSPGPYEQY
TRBJ1-1,TRBV12-5,-,ASGNQAEAF
TRBJ1-5,TRBV4-1,once,ASSSWGGAEQPQH
TRBJ2-6,TRBV6-6,-,AIRDRGAGANVLT
TRBJ2-1,TRBV19,-,ASSGGGYNEQF
TRBJ1-2,TRBV6-5,-,ASRGPGRMAAGYT
TRBJ2-1,TRBV7-3,-,ASSSPGLAGGNPF
TRBJ2-2,TRBV9,many,ASSEAPLAGELF
TRBJ2-5,TRBV30,-,AWSAQLGETQY